Below are 7 T cell receptor beta chains sequenced from a single sample in a study of beta chain features in type 1 diabetes. The study reverse transcribed the entire isolated RNA, so it sequenced expressed TCRB transcripts. Clones were sequenced by immunoSEQ multiplex PCR, and TCRdb holds only the in-frame ones, with some missing. Seen here are around 240,000 clones, 68% observed once, and the top ten hold approximately 0.05%. The source material was naive CD4+ T cells from blood. All receptors derive from a man aged 30-40 years in good health.

The chain employs TRBV23-1 and TRBJ1-1; the D is unclear. Being an ORF, TRBV23-1 has a function that is uncertain. This CDR3 has 15 residues. V was pared by 4 bases and J by 3 bases, with 15 bases between. CDR3 DNA: TGCGCCAGCAGTCCCCAGAGGCCCGCGGACACTGAAGCTTTCTTT. Protein: CASSPQRPADTEAFF.

CDR3 coding DNA: TGTGCCAGCAGTCAGAGACAGGCCGGGCTCTACGAGCAGTACTTC. It encodes CASSQRQAGLYEQYF. The genes are TRBV6-5 and TRBJ2-7, with TRBD1 as a possible D gene (6 bases). This CDR3 contains 15 residues. V lost 5 bases and J lost 3, with 17 bases in between. Germline-derived CDR1 and CDR2 are MNHEY and SVGAGI.

CDR3 region: CASSFPGSPLHF. CDR3 DNA: TGTGCCAGCAGCTTCCCCGGTTCACCCCTCCACTTT. The gene calls are TRBV5-4 and TRBJ1-6; D remains unclear. This CDR3 is built from 12 residues. Germline-derived CDR1 and CDR2 are SGHNT and YYREEE (reference sequence). V dropped 2 bases and J dropped 9 bases, with 6 bases sitting between them.

The chain recombines TRBV18 with TRBJ2-1, with D hard to call. The V end was cut by 1 base, the J end by 9 bases, with 10 bases between. This CDR3 has 13 residues. Germline CDR1 KGHSH, CDR2 LQKENI. The DNA of the CDR3 is TGTGCCAGCTCACCACACAAGGTCAGTGAGCAGTTCTTC. Protein product: CASSPHKVSEQFF.

The rearrangement joins TRBV6-6 to TRBJ2-7, with 7 bases that match TRBD2. Germline CDR1 and CDR2: MNHNY and SVGAGI (reference sequence). The CDR3 extends over 14 amino acids. Trimming cost V 5 bases and J 2 bases; bases outside gene matches: 6. DNA of the CDR3: TGTGCCAGCAGTCCGGGGGGAATACCCTACGAGCAGTACTTC. This codes for CASSPGGIPYEQYF.

This clone was detected only a few times. V and J are TRBV27 and TRBJ2-1, with 8 bases matching TRBD2. The CDR3 sequence is 16 residues long. V was pared by 6 bases and J by 7 bases, with 14 bases of the junction left unmatched. Looked up from germline, CDR1 is MNHEY and CDR2 is SMNVEV (reference sequence). The CDR3 sequence is CASSMAGGGYLNEQFF. DNA for the CDR3: TGTGCCAGCAGCATGGCTGGCGGGGGGTACCTGAATGAGCAGTTCTTC.

This clone was counted once. V is TRBV18 and J is TRBJ2-5; D may be TRBD1 (6 bases). The CDR3 extends over 13 amino acids. Trimming shortened V by 4 bases and J by 2 bases, and 8 bases separated the two germline ends. Germline assignment: CDR1 KGHSH and CDR2 LQKENI. The CDR3 nucleotides read TGTGCCAGCTCACAGGGGGTACAAGAGACCCAGTACTTC. Translating it yields CASSQGVQETQYF. The complete variable domain, with remaining parts taken from reference TRBV18 and TRBJ2-5, reads NAGVMQNPRHLVRRRGQEARLRCSPMKGHSHVYWYRQLPEEGLKFMVYLQKENIIDESGMPKERFSAEFPKEGPSILRIQQVVRGDSAAYFCASSQGVQETQYFGPGTRLLVL.